This T cell receptor beta chain derives from a study of technical replicates of blood from a few donors. A single count supports this clone. Sequencing was performed with immunoSEQ multiplex PCR; in TCRdb, only in-frame clones are kept and a portion is missing. Among some 89,000 clones listed, just under 95% were seen once. The CDR3 is made up of 15 amino acids. Germline V CDR1 and CDR2: MNHNS, SASEGT. The V segment lost 4 bases and the J segment 3 bases; nucleotides outside the gene matches: 2. This clonotype was sampled from a human donor in good health. J is TRBJ2-7 and V is TRBV6-1, with TRBD2 identical over 14 bases. Sequencing used T cells isolated from PBMCs. This CDR3 reads CASSAGLAGDYEQYF. CDR3 sequence (DNA): TGTGCCAGCAGTGCGGGACTAGCGGGGGACTACGAGCAGTACTTC.